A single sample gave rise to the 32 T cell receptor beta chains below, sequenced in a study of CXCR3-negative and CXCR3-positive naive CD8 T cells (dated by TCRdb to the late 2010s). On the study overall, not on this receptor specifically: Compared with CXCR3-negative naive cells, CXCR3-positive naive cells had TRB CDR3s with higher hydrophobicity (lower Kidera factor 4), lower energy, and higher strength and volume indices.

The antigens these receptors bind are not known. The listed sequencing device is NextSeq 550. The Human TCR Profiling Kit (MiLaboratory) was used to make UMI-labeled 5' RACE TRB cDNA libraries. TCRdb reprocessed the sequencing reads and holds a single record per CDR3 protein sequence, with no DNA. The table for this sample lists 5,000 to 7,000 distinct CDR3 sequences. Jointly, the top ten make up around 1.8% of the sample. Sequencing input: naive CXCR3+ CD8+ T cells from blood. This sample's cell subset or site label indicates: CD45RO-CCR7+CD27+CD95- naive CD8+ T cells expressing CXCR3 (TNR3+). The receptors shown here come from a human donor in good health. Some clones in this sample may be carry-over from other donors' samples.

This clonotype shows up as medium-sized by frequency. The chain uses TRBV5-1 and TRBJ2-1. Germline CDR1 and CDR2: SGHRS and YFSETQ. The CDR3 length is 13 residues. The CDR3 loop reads CASSLAPYNEQFF.

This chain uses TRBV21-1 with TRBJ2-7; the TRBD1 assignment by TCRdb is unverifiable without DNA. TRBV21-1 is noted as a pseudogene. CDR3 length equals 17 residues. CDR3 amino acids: CASSKNVDTQSSYEQYF.

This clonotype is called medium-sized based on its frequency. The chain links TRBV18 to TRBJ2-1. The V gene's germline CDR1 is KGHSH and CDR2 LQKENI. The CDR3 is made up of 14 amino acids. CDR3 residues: CASSPRYEYNEQFF.

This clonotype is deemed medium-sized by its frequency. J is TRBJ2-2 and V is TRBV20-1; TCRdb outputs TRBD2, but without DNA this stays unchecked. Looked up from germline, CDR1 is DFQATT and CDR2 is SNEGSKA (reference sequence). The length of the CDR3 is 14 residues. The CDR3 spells CSAHRGRRTGELFF.

CDR3 sequence: CASSYSTGGYNSPLHF. V is TRBV6-5 and J is TRBJ1-6; checking the TCRdb D call of TRBD1 is not possible without DNA. The CDR3 spans 16 residues. Germline lookup yields CDR1 MNHEY and CDR2 SVGAGI.

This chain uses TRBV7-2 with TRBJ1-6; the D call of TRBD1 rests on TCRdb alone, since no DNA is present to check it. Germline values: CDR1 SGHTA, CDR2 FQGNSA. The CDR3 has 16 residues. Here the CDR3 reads CASRLNYGDQDSPLHF.

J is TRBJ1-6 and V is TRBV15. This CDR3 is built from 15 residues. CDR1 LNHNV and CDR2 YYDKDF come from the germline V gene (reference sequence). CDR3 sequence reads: CATSRDRALGAPLHF.

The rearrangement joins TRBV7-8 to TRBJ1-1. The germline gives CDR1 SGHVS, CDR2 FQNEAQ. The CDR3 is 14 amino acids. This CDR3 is CASSRDTPNTEAFF.

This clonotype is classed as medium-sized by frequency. The CDR3 is CASSQDGGDHNEQFF. The V and J genes are TRBV4-3 and TRBJ2-1; TCRdb outputs TRBD2, but without DNA this stays unchecked. The CDR3 has 15 amino acids. Germline values: CDR1 LGHNA, CDR2 YSLEER.

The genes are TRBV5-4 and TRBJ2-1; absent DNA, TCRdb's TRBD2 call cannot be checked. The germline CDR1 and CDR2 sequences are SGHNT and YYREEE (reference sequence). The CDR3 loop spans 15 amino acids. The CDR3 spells CASSWGLAEINEQFF.

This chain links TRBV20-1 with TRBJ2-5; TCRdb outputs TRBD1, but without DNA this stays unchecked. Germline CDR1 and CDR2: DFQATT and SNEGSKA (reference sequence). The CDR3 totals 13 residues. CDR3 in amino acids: CSARRASQETQYF.

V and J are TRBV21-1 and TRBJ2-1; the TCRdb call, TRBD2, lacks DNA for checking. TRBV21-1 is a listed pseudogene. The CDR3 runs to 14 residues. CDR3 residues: CASSKDNEEGRQFF.

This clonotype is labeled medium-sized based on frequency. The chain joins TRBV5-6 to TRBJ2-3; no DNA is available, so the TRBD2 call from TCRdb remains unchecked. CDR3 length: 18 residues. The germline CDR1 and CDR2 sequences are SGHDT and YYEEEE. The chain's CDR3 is CASSLARGLAFSTDTQYF.

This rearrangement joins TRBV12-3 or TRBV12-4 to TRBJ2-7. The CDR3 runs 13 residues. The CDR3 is CASSHGGLYEQYF.

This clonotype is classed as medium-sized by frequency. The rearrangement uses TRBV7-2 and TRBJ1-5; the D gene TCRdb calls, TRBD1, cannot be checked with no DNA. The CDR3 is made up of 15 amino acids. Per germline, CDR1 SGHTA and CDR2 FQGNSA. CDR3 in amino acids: CASSLTGMGNQPQHF. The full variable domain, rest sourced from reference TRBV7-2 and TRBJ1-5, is GAGVSQSPSNKVTEKGKDVELRCDPISGHTALYWYRQSLGQGLEFLIYFQGNSAPDKSGLPSDRFSAERTGGSVSTLTIQRTQQEDSAVYLCASSLTGMGNQPQHFGDGTRLSIL.

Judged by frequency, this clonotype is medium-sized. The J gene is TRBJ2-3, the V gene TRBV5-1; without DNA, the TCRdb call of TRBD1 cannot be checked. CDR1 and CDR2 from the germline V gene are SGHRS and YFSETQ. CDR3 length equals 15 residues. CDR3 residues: CASSIGTGGLDTQYF.

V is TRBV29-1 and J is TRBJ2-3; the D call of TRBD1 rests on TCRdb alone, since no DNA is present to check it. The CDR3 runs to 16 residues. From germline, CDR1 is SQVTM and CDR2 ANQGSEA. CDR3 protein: CSVGWTGPTSTDTQYF.

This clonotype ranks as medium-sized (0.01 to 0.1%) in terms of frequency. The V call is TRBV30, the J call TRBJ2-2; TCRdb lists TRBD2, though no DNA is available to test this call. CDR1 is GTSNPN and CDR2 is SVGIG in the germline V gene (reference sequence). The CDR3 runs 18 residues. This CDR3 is CAWMSPLEGNIRGGELFF.

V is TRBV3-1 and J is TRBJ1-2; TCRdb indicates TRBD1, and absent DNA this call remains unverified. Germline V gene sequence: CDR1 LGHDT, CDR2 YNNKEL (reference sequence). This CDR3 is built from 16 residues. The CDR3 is CASSQDSQGILYGYTF.

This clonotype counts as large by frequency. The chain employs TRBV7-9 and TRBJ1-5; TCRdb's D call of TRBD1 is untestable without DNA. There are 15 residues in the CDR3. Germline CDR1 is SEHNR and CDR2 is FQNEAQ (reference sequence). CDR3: CASSTGVPGNQPQHF.

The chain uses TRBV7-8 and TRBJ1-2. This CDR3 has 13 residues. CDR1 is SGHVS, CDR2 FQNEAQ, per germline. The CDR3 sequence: CASSPAALYGYTF.

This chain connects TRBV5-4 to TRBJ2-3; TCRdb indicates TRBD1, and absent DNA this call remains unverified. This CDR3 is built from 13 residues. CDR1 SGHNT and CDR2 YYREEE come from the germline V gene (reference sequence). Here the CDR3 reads CASSLGGAYTQYF.

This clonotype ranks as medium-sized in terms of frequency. This chain's CDR3 is CASSVDLAGDQFF. The genes are TRBV9 and TRBJ2-1; the D gene TCRdb calls, TRBD2, cannot be checked with no DNA. Germline CDR1 is SGDLS and CDR2 is YYNGEE. CDR3 length: 13 residues.

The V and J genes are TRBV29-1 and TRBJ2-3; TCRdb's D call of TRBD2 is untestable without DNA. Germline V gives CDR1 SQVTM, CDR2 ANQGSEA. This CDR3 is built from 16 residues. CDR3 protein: CSVEWAYLGSTDTQYF.

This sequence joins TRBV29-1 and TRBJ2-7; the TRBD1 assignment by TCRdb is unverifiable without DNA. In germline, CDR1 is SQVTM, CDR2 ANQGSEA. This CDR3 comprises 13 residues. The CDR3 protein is CSVEGQGVYEQYF.

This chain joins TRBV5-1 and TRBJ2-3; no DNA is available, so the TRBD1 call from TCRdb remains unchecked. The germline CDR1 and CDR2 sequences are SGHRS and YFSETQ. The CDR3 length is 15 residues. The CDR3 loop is CASSLGQGEADTQYF.

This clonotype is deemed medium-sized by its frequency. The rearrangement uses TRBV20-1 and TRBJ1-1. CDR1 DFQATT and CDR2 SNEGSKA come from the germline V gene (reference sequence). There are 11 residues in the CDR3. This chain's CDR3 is CSAHKSTEAFF.

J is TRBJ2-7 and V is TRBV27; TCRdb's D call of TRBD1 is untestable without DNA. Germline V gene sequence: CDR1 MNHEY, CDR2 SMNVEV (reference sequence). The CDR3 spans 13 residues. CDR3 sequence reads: CASSRRGGNEQYF.

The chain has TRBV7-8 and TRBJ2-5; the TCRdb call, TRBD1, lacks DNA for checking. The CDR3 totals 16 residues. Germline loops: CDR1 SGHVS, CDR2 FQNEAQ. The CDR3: CASSLSGLGRQETQYF.

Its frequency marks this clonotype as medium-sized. This CDR3 reads CATQSITEAFF. J is TRBJ1-1 and V is TRBV15. The CDR3 totals 11 residues. Germline V gene lookup returns CDR1 LNHNV and CDR2 YYDKDF (reference sequence).

The CDR3 region is CASSHRLAGGRGTQYF. V is TRBV3-1 and J is TRBJ2-3; there is no DNA to check the TCRdb D call of TRBD2. The CDR3 is made up of 16 amino acids. CDR1 is LGHDT and CDR2 is YNNKEL in the germline V gene (reference sequence).

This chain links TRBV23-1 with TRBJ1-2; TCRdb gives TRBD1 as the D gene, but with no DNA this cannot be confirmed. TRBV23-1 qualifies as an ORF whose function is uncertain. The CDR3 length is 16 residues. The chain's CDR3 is CASSQLVVLRDYGYTF.